The source of this TCR beta chain is a study of cytomegalovirus exposure and HLA in healthy donors (dated by TCRdb to the late 2010s). About the investigation overall: According to a later analysis, one platform produced both the approximately 110 validation repertoires and the 730 or so repertoires of the first cohort. The study aimed to test whether signatures of past pathogen exposure could be identified by cataloging public T cell receptors. A separate validation cohort of more than 100 different subjects was used in addition to the approximately 640-subject first cohort. To predict cytomegalovirus infection status, the study combined high-throughput TCR immunosequencing, statistical association of individual TCRs with disease status, and machine learning.

Trimming costs V 3 bases and J 5 bases, and their ends lie 13 bases apart. The CDR3, from cysteine to phenylalanine, totals 14 residues. The only DNA kept is the CDR3, 42 bases in frame from the first base. The germline V gene sets CDR1 to MGHRA and CDR2 to YSYEKL. The library was generated by the immunoSEQ multiplex PCR assay. The published analysis was carried out like this. A statistical classification framework was developed to diagnose cytomegalovirus status using the catalog of TCR beta chain sequences. Not all clones reach the TCRdb copy of this immuneACCESS table, which keeps in-frame sequences only. Checked studies attribute under half of the gap to unresolved V genes and leave the rest unexplained. V, J and clone size are those of that table, while D and trimming were read from the DNA. The sample includes more than 95,000 clones, with approximately 91% observed a single time. The ten largest clones capture 4.4% of the sample.

Paper-wide results and their limitations: The classifier was reported to diagnose cytomegalovirus status with high specificity and sensitivity in both the original cohort and the validation cohort. It was suggested by the authors that the approach could potentially be generalized to other disease states and immunological phenotypes. Subsequent analysis determined that TCRs grouped into clusters in the first cohort also showed a tendency toward co-occurrence across the roughly 110 validation repertoires, and approximately 94% of cluster scores exceeded 0. A total of about 180 TCR beta chains were listed by the study as associated with cytomegalovirus. Most TCR sequences were seen in very few donors, while some public TCRs were found in many individuals. Three of the identified cytomegalovirus-associated TCR beta chains were confirmed in vitro to be specific for cytomegalovirus antigens. All 120 or so repertoires were used to score co-occurrence in the validation cohort in a later analysis, because that analysis had no HLA typing for the cohort.

Concerning this clone: It has no known antigen specificity. No much larger clone is present one base from it, and per-base qualities are unavailable.

Separate from the roughly 660-subject first cohort, the validation cohort of over 90 subjects was the group to which the donors belonged. Sequencing was performed on PBMCs. The receptor chain draws on TRBV4-1 and TRBJ2-5; TRBD2 might be the D gene, on 6 matching bases. This receptor was obtained from a man in his late teens or twenties in good health and CMV-seropositive. The CDR3 here reads CASSQGRSAETQYF. The base sequence is TGCGCCAGCAGCCAGGGGAGGTCAGCCGAGACCCAGTACTTC.